The source of this T cell receptor (beta chain) is a study of CD8+ T cells in alopecia areata. Broader study findings: During tofacitinib treatment, many expanded lesional clones remained in scalp and blood.

The treatment denotes: oral pan-JAK inhibitor, 5-10 mg twice daily. The germline CDR1 and CDR2 sequences are SNHLY and FYNNEI. Trimming took 8 bases from V and 10 from J; bases not matched to a gene: 11. This CDR3 spans 13 amino acids. Extracted RNA was reverse transcribed, and the resulting cDNA served as sequencing template. Only in-frame clones appear in the TCRdb table, and some are missing; sequencing was by immunoSEQ multiplex PCR. The sample holds around 200,000 clones; roughly 62% are singletons and the top ten take roughly 13%. With regard to this clone: As yet, its antigen is unknown.

The rearrangement joins TRBV2 to TRBJ1-1; TRBD1 agrees at 9 bases. The specimen comprised CD8+ T cells sorted from blood, sampled at week 24, from a patient treated with tofacitinib. The clonotype was recovered from a human donor with alopecia areata. CDR3 coding DNA: TGTGCCAGCGACCGGGACAGGGATTTTCGAGCTTTCTTT. It yields the protein CASDRDRDFRAFF.